These 19 T cell receptor beta chains came from one sample sequenced in a study of blood T cells in healthy people across ages. Then a second PCR, running about 7 to 11 cycles, was carried out with a sample-barcoded 5' primer and a J-beta primer mix. TCRdb re-derived calls from the 5' RACE reads in MiXCR, one entry per CDR3 protein. The sample comprises around 650,000 distinct CDR3 sequences, roughly 30% of which are singletons, and roughly 14% rests with the top ten. What was sequenced was blood. These receptors all come from a woman aged 80 or over in good health.

The chain links TRBV5-1 to TRBJ1-2; D call uncertain. This CDR3 has 14 residues. Trimming removed 1 base at V and 10 bases at J, with 17 bases between. The germline V gene encodes CDR1 SGHRS and CDR2 YFSETQ. The DNA of the CDR3 is TGCGCCAGCAGCTTGTCTACGACCGCTTTAGCCTACACCTTC. Translating gives CASSLSTTALAYTF.

This clonotype was recorded at least ten times. The genes are TRBV7-2 and TRBJ2-3; D is uncertain. Trimming took 1 base from V and 3 from J, leaving 11 bases between them. The CDR3 contains 15 residues. Germline loops: CDR1 SGHTA, CDR2 FQGNSA. The CDR3 nucleotides read TGTGCCAGCAGCTTAGAAGGGATGCGGACAGATACGCAGTATTTT. Its protein product is CASSLEGMRTDTQYF.

Points on this clonotype: A much larger clonotype is one base distant, so this may be a read error. The J gene is TRBJ2-7, the V gene TRBV20-1, with a possible D match to TRBD1 (5 bases). The J call may be in error: the DNA end matches TRBJ2-4 better. Germline V gives CDR1 DFQATT, CDR2 SNEGSKA (reference sequence). The CDR3 has 12 amino acids. In DNA, the CDR3 is TGCAGTTCTAATCAGGGTAAAGACATTCAGTACTTC. Translating gives CSSNQGKDIQYF.

CDR3 nucleotide sequence: TGTGCCAGCAGTTTCCTAGCGGGACGCGCAGATACGCAGTATTTT. This sequence encodes CASSFLAGRADTQYF. The genes are TRBV6-5 and TRBJ2-3, with TRBD2 matching over 9 bases. The J segment lost 4 bases and the V segment lost 4 bases, leaving 6 bases of the junction unmatched. The CDR3 sequence is 15 residues long. Germline V gives CDR1 MNHEY, CDR2 SVGAGI.

This clonotype occurred many times. V and J are TRBV27 and TRBJ1-5; 9 bases fit TRBD1. The CDR3 has 16 residues. Per germline, CDR1 MNHEY and CDR2 SMNVEV (reference sequence). V was pared by 4 bases and J by 1 base, with 5 bases of the junction left unmatched. Here the CDR3 DNA reads TGTGCCAGCAGTTCGTGGGACAGGGCGAGCAATCAGCCCCAGCATTTT. Amino acids: CASSSWDRASNQPQHF.

This clonotype was seen more than once but under ten times. The chain uses TRBV6-5 and TRBJ2-2; 7 nucleotides match TRBD1. The junction had 6 bases not matched to a gene; V was cut back by 4 bases and J by 13 bases. The CDR3 has 12 residues. Germline V gene data show CDR1 as MNHEY and CDR2 as SVGAGI. The CDR3 spells CASSSKGQLLFF. CDR3 in DNA: TGTGCCAGCAGTTCCAAGGGACAGCTGCTGTTTTTT.

Remarks on this clonotype: This may come from a read error, since a much larger clone is one base off. The V call is TRBV10-3, the J call TRBJ2-4, with 11 bases identical to TRBD2. The CDR3 is 14 residues long. J gave up 15 bases and V 8 bases, and 15 bases lay outside the gene matches. The germline V gene encodes CDR1 ENHRY and CDR2 SYGVKD. The CDR3 region is CAIASGGTRETLYF. CDR3 coding DNA: TGTGCCATCGCTAGCGGGGGGACACGAGAGACCCTGTACTTC.

This clonotype showed up many times. The chain combines TRBV7-9 with TRBJ1-6, with 8 bases that match TRBD1. This CDR3 spans 14 amino acids. Germline lookup yields CDR1 SEHNR and CDR2 FQNEAQ (reference sequence). V trimming: 4 bases; J trimming: 7 bases; junction bases outside the gene matches: 3. The DNA for the CDR3 is TGTGCCAGCAGCTCAACAGGGGGGAATTCACCCCTCCACTTT. It yields the protein CASSSTGGNSPLHF.

This clonotype was seen at least ten times. This CDR3 reads CASSRAPRQGLNTEAFF. The CDR3 DNA reads as TGCGCCAGCAGCCGAGCCCCGAGACAGGGGTTGAACACTGAAGCTTTCTTT. J is TRBJ1-1 and V is TRBV5-1, with 8 bases fitting TRBD1. Germline V gives CDR1 SGHRS, CDR2 YFSETQ. The J segment lost 0 bases and the V segment lost 4 bases, leaving 11 bases of the junction unmatched. The CDR3 is 17 amino acids.

In its sample, this clonotype was seen once. The V and J genes are TRBV5-1 and TRBJ2-7, with 9 nucleotides matching TRBD2. Germline CDR1 reads SGHRS; CDR2 reads YFSETQ. The V gene end was trimmed by 4 bases and the J gene end by 7 bases; junction bases not matched to a gene: 24. The CDR3 is 19 amino acids. The CDR3 DNA reads as TGCGCCAGCAGCCGGCGGGCAGGGGGGGCTAGCGGGGTCCCCAGTGAGCAGTACTTC. Its translation is CASSRRAGGASGVPSEQYF.

V and J are TRBV14 and TRBJ1-1; D is unclear. CDR3 size: 12 residues. Germline values: CDR1 SGHDN, CDR2 FVKESK. V lost 2 bases to trimming and J lost 6 bases, with 7 bases between them. The CDR3, as DNA: TGTGCCAGCAGCCAATCTCGCCCTGAAGCTTTCTTT. It translates to CASSQSRPEAFF.

The CDR3 protein is CASSVEGGSLGTQYF. CDR3 in DNA: TGTGCCAGCAGCGTAGAAGGGGGGAGTCTCGGTACGCAGTATTTT. The V gene is TRBV9, the J gene TRBJ2-3; D tentatively fits TRBD1 or TRBD2 (6 bases each). With 0 bases removed from V and 8 bases from J, the gap between germline ends came to 16 bases. CDR1 and CDR2 from the germline V gene are SGDLS and YYNGEE. The CDR3 covers 15 residues.

The rearrangement uses TRBV2 and TRBJ1-1, with TRBD1 as a possible D gene (5 bases). Germline loops: CDR1 SNHLY, CDR2 FYNNEI. The CDR3 is 14 residues long. Deletions cut 3 bases from V and 1 base from J, with 9 bases between. The CDR3 protein is CASSEGRENTEAFF. The CDR3 nucleotides are TGTGCCAGCAGTGAGGGGCGGGAGAACACTGAAGCTTTCTTT.

This clonotype was recorded at least ten times. The chain employs TRBV6-1 and TRBJ1-5, with D possibly being TRBD1 (6 bases). The V end lost 6 bases, the J end lost 6 bases, and 21 bases lay between the germline ends. From germline, CDR1 is MNHNS and CDR2 SASEGT. The CDR3 is made up of 16 amino acids. The CDR3 protein is CASSQGTRGRFQPQHF. CDR3 DNA sequence: TGTGCCAGCAGCCAGGGGACTCGAGGACGGTTTCAGCCCCAGCATTTT.

The J gene is TRBJ1-3, the V gene TRBV10-3; D not resolved. From germline, CDR1 is ENHRY and CDR2 SYGVKD. Trimming took off 0 bases at V and 4 bases at J, with 4 bases between the two ends. There are 13 residues in the CDR3. The chain's CDR3 is CAISESTGNTIYF. CDR3 bases: TGTGCCATCAGTGAGTCAACAGGAAACACCATATATTTT.

This clonotype was counted ten times or more. The gene calls are TRBV7-9 and TRBJ1-2; D is ambiguous. The CDR3 has 15 residues. Germline V gene lookup returns CDR1 SEHNR and CDR2 FQNEAQ (reference sequence). Trimming pared 8 bases from V and 4 bases from J, leaving 20 bases between. The CDR3 DNA sequence: TGTGCCAGCTACCCCGTCGGGCAGAAACTCTATGGCTACACCTTC. Its translation: CASYPVGQKLYGYTF.

This clonotype occurred many times. The chain employs TRBV7-8 and TRBJ2-3; TRBD1 agrees at 7 bases. From germline, CDR1 is SGHVS and CDR2 FQNEAQ. Trimming removed 5 bases from V and 0 bases from J; junction bases left unmatched: 14. The CDR3 loop spans 18 amino acids. The CDR3 DNA reads TGTGCCAGCAGCCCAGAGGGGGCGCGGTCGATTAGCACAGATACGCAGTATTTT. It yields the protein CASSPEGARSISTDTQYF.

V is TRBV5-1 and J is TRBJ2-2; a possible D gene is TRBD2 (6 bases). CDR3 length: 16 residues. Germline CDR1 is SGHRS and CDR2 is YFSETQ. V was trimmed by 3 bases and J by 3 bases, leaving 15 bases between them. The CDR3 sequence is CASSSGTGVDTGELFF. The DNA for the CDR3 is TGCGCCAGCAGCTCCGGGACGGGGGTGGACACCGGGGAGCTGTTTTTT.

To note about this clonotype: One end of the junction varies from germline; a read error may be responsible. The rearrangement uses TRBV10-3 and TRBJ1-1; 7 bases line up with TRBD1. Germline V gives CDR1 ENHRY, CDR2 SYGVKD. The CDR3 totals 12 residues. The CDR3 region is CDIRGGAGPAFF. The CDR3 DNA is TGTGACATCAGGGGGGGGGCGGGGCCGGCTTTCTTT.